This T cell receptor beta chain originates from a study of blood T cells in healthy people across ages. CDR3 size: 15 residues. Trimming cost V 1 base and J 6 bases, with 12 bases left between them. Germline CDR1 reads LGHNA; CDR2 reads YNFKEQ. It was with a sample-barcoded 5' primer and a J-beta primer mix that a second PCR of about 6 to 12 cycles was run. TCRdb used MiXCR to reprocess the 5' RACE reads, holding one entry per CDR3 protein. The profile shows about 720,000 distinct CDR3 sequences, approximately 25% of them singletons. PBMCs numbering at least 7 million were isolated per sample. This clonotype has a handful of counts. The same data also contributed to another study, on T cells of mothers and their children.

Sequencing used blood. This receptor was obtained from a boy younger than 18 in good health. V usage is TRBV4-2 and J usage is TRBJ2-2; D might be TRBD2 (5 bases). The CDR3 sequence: CASSQAGRHSGELFF. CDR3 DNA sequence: TGTGCCAGCAGCCAAGCGGGAAGACACTCCGGGGAGCTGTTTTTT.